Below are 21 T cell receptor beta chains sequenced from a single sample in a study of cytomegalovirus exposure and HLA in healthy donors. Vbeta (60) and Jbeta (13) primers were used in the PCR. Measured with immunoSEQ multiplex PCR; TCRdb has only the in-frame clones, and not every one. The sample has under 150,000 clones, more than 75% seen once. Sample: PBMCs. The receptors shown here come from a woman aged 25 to 39 in good health and CMV-seronegative.

This chain links TRBV5-1 with TRBJ2-7; 10 bases line up with TRBD1. The germline V gene encodes CDR1 SGHRS and CDR2 YFSETQ. The CDR3 spans 14 residues. Germline trimming cut 4 bases from V and 5 bases from J; bases unmatched to any gene: 6. The DNA of the CDR3 is TGCGCCAGCAGCCCCCCGACAGGGGGCGACGAGCAGTACTTC. Its translation is CASSPPTGGDEQYF.

This clone has a single count. The chain has TRBV2 and TRBJ2-7; tentatively, D is TRBD2 (6 bases). Germline-derived CDR1 and CDR2 are SNHLY and FYNNEI. V was shortened by 6 bases and J by 6 bases, with 12 bases between the two germline ends. CDR3 length equals 12 residues. CDR3 in amino acids: CASRGRRGEQYF. CDR3 nucleotides: TGTGCCAGCAGGGGGAGGAGGGGCGAGCAGTACTTC. The full variable domain, with the rest looked up from reference TRBV2 and TRBJ2-7, is EPEVTQTPSHQVTQMGQEVILRCVPISNHLYFYWYRQILGQKVEFLVSFYNNEISEKSEIFDDQFSVERPDGSNFTLKIRSTKLEDSAMYFCASRGRRGEQYFGPGTRLTVT.

The V call is TRBV4-2, the J call TRBJ2-5, with D tentatively TRBD2 (6 bases). CDR3 size: 14 residues. V gave up 5 bases and J gave up 4 bases, with 14 bases separating them. Germline V gene sequence: CDR1 LGHNA, CDR2 YNFKEQ. CDR3 nucleotides: TGTGCCAGCAGCGTAAACCCGGGACTAGAGACCCAGTACTTC. The encoded protein is CASSVNPGLETQYF.

The chain recombines TRBV29-1 with TRBJ2-1, with D maybe TRBD1 (6 bases). V gave up 4 bases and J gave up 7 bases, with 11 bases separating them. Germline CDR1 is SQVTM and CDR2 is ANQGSEA. The CDR3 has 12 amino acids. The CDR3 region is CSVAGRGNEQFF. The CDR3 nucleotides are TGCAGCGTTGCCGGCAGGGGAAATGAGCAGTTCTTC.

Only one count was recorded for this clone. This CDR3 is CAWSEMPGETQYF. The CDR3 bases are TGTGCCTGGAGTGAGATGCCCGGTGAGACCCAGTACTTC. The chain uses TRBV30 and TRBJ2-5, with no clear D. V lost 1 base, J lost 5 bases, and 11 bases lay in between. The germline CDR1 and CDR2 sequences are GTSNPN and SVGIG (reference sequence). This CDR3 has 13 residues.

The chain recombines TRBV7-3 with TRBJ1-1, with 10 bases fitting TRBD1. Germline CDR1 is SGHTA and CDR2 is FQGTGA. The CDR3 contains 14 residues. Trimming removed 6 bases from V and 4 bases from J; junction bases left unmatched: 5. The CDR3 is CASRSGTGATEAFF. CDR3 nucleotides: TGTGCCAGCAGGTCCGGGACAGGGGCCACTGAAGCTTTCTTT.

This chain connects TRBV19 to TRBJ1-2, with TRBD1 as a possible D gene (6 bases). The germline V gene has CDR1 LNHDA and CDR2 SQIVND (reference sequence). This CDR3 has 16 amino acids. Trimming took off 1 base at V and 7 bases at J, with 19 bases between the two ends. The CDR3 sequence: CASSIGVRGATAGYTF. The CDR3 DNA reads as TGTGCCAGTAGTATAGGGGTGCGGGGGGCGACGGCTGGCTACACCTTC.

V and J are TRBV27 and TRBJ1-6; D remains ambiguous. This CDR3 spans 16 amino acids. CDR1 is MNHEY and CDR2 is SMNVEV in the germline V gene (reference sequence). V was clipped by 3 bases and J by 0 bases, with 9 bases between them. CDR3 DNA sequence: TGTGCCAGCAGTTTCTCCCGGTCCTCCTATAATTCACCCCTCCACTTT. This gives the protein CASSFSRSSYNSPLHF.

The genes are TRBV7-2 and TRBJ2-1; 9 nucleotides align to TRBD1. This CDR3 contains 14 residues. After removal of 7 bases from V and 4 bases from J, the junction contained 5 bases not matched to a gene. From germline, CDR1 is SGHTA and CDR2 FQGNSA. The CDR3, as DNA: TGTGCCAGCACTGACAGGGGGGGATACAATGAGCAGTTCTTC. It specifies CASTDRGGYNEQFF.

The chain joins TRBV9 to TRBJ2-2, with TRBD2 matching over 8 bases. CDR1 and CDR2 (germline): SGDLS, YYNGEE. Germline trimming cut 10 bases from V and 4 bases from J; bases unmatched to any gene: 12. This CDR3 is built from 15 residues. CDR3 in DNA: TGTGCCTCAAGCGGGGGAGGAATCGTCACCGGGGAGCTGTTTTTT. As protein: CASSGGGIVTGELFF.

This clone was seen once. Other nucleotide sequences in the sample specify the same CDR3. This rearrangement joins TRBV7-2 to TRBJ1-6, with 8 bases identical to TRBD1. With 2 bases clipped from V and 7 bases from J, the junction kept 4 bases outside the gene matches. The CDR3 consists of 15 residues. In germline, CDR1 is SGHTA, CDR2 FQGNSA. For the CDR3, the DNA is TGTGCCAGCAGCTTACAGGGGGCTCAGAATTCACCCCTCCACTTT. Encoded protein: CASSLQGAQNSPLHF.

Points on this clone: One end of the junction fails to match germline, which may point to a read error. This chain links TRBV7-9 with TRBJ2-1; the match to TRBD2 covers 13 bases. This CDR3 region has 16 residues. Germline assignment: CDR1 SEHNR and CDR2 FQNEAQ (reference sequence). The CDR3 is CSSSSWTSGRSDEQFF. DNA for the CDR3: TGTTCCAGCAGCTCTTGGACTAGCGGGAGATCAGATGAGCAGTTCTTC.

The V call is TRBV5-1, the J call TRBJ2-2; 7 bases line up with TRBD1. V lost 5 bases and J lost 1; bases outside the gene matches: 2. The CDR3 runs 14 residues. CDR1 SGHRS and CDR2 YFSETQ come from the germline V gene. The CDR3 sequence: CASSRDRNTGELFF. For the CDR3, the DNA is TGCGCCAGCAGTCGGGACAGGAACACCGGGGAGCTGTTTTTT.

The rearrangement joins TRBV11-2 to TRBJ2-3, with 7 nucleotides matching TRBD2. V was pared by 5 bases and J by 8 bases, with 10 bases of the junction left unmatched. The CDR3 totals 14 residues. Germline V gives CDR1 SGHAT, CDR2 FQNNGV. The CDR3 coding sequence is TGTGCCAGCAGCCATCCCCGGGGAGGGCTTACGCAGTATTTT. Residues: CASSHPRGGLTQYF.

This chain joins TRBV7-2 and TRBJ2-3, with D maybe TRBD1 (5 bases). The CDR3 sequence is 14 residues long. Germline values: CDR1 SGHTA, CDR2 FQGNSA. The V end was cut by 5 bases, the J end by 1 base, with 10 bases between. The CDR3 here is CASSNIGGTDTQYF. Here the CDR3 DNA reads TGTGCCAGCAGCAACATAGGGGGCACAGATACGCAGTATTTT. The full variable domain, in which reference TRBV7-2 and TRBJ2-3 provide the parts outside the CDR3, is GAGVSQSPSNKVTEKGKDVELRCDPISGHTALYWYRQSLGQGLEFLIYFQGNSAPDKSGLPSDRFSAERTGGSVSTLTIQRTQQEDSAVYLCASSNIGGTDTQYFGPGTRLTVL.

This clone was counted once. V and J are TRBV19 and TRBJ1-1; the match to TRBD1 covers 10 bases. The germline V gene has CDR1 LNHDA and CDR2 SQIVND (reference sequence). Trimming took 5 bases from V and 0 from J; bases not matched to a gene: 9. CDR3 length equals 17 residues. CDR3 residues: CASSYLPGQGLNTEAFF. CDR3 DNA sequence: TGTGCCAGTAGTTACTTGCCGGGACAGGGGTTGAACACTGAAGCTTTCTTT.

A single count supports this clone. The chain recombines TRBV7-6 with TRBJ2-1, with D possibly TRBD1 on 6 matching bases. The CDR3 is made up of 17 amino acids. Germline loops: CDR1 SGHVS, CDR2 FNYEAQ. V lost 5 bases and J 7 bases, leaving 24 bases between the germline ends. CDR3 in DNA: TGTGCCAGCAGCAATCCCCTCAGGGGCGCGTCTAAAAATGAGCAGTTCTTC. This encodes CASSNPLRGASKNEQFF. Filled out from reference TRBV7-6 and TRBJ2-1, the complete variable domain reads GAGVSQSPRYKVTKRGQDVALRCDPISGHVSLYWYRQALGQGPEFLTYFNYEAQQDKSGLPNDRFSAERPEGSISTLTIQRTEQRDSAMYRCASSNPLRGASKNEQFFGPGTRLTVL.

This clone was counted a few times. V gene TRBV4-3 combines with J gene TRBJ1-1, with 7 bases aligning to TRBD1. The CDR3 extends over 16 amino acids. Looked up from germline, CDR1 is LGHNA and CDR2 is YSLEER. With 4 bases clipped from V and 5 bases from J, the junction kept 13 bases outside the gene matches. Here the CDR3 reads CASSPSTGSYFTEAFF. The DNA for the CDR3 is TGCGCCAGCAGCCCGTCGACAGGGTCTTACTTTACTGAAGCTTTCTTT.

This clone was counted a single time. The same CDR3 also results from other DNA sequences found in this sample. This CDR3 reads CASSLEGGRRETQYF. In nucleotides, the CDR3 is TGCGCCAGCAGCTTGGAAGGAGGCCGGCGGGAGACCCAGTACTTC. V and J are TRBV5-1 and TRBJ2-5; a weak D match, TRBD2 (5 bases). This CDR3 contains 15 residues. V lost 0 bases and J lost 5, with 14 bases in between. Germline lookup yields CDR1 SGHRS and CDR2 YFSETQ. The complete variable domain, with remaining parts taken from reference TRBV5-1 and TRBJ2-5, reads KAGVTQTPRYLIKTRGQQVTLSCSPISGHRSVSWYQQTPGQGLQFLFEYFSETQRNKGNFPGRFSGRQFSNSRSEMNVSTLELGDSALYLCASSLEGGRRETQYFGPGTRLLVL.

The chain carries TRBV9 and TRBJ2-2, with D unclear. Germline V gene data show CDR1 as SGDLS and CDR2 as YYNGEE. Trimming took 4 bases from V and 7 from J, leaving 11 bases between them. This CDR3 contains 13 residues. In DNA form, the CDR3 reads TGTGCCAGCAGCCCTACGAGTGGCGGGGAGCTGTTTTTT. Its protein is CASSPTSGGELFF. Using reference TRBV9 and TRBJ2-2 for the parts outside the CDR3, the full variable domain is DSGVTQTPKHLITATGQRVTLRCSPRSGDLSVYWYQQSLDQGLQFLIQYYNGEERAKGNILERFSAQQFPDLHSELNLSSLELGDSALYFCASSPTSGGELFFGEGSRLTVL.

The rearrangement links TRBV2 to TRBJ1-1; 8 nucleotides agree with TRBD1. V lost 6 bases to trimming and J lost 6 bases; unmatched junction nucleotides: 9. Germline V lookup: CDR1 SNHLY, CDR2 FYNNEI. This CDR3 region has 14 residues. The CDR3 reads CASRFRTGRPEAFF. The CDR3 coding sequence is TGTGCCAGCAGGTTTCGGACAGGGAGACCTGAAGCTTTCTTT.